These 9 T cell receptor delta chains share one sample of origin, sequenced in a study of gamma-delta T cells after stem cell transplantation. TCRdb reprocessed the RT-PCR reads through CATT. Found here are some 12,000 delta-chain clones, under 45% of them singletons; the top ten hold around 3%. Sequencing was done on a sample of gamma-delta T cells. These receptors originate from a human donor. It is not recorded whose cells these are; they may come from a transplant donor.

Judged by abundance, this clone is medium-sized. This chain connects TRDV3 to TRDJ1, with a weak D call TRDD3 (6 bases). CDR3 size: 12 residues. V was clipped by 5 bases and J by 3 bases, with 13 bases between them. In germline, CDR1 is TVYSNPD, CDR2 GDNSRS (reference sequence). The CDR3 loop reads CAAVGGSDKLIF. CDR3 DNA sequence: TGTGCCGCGGTGGGGGGGTCCGATAAACTCATCTTT.

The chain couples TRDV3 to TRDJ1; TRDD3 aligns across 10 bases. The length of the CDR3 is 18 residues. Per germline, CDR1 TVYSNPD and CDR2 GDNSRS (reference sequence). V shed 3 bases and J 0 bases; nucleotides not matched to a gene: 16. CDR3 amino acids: CAFMKTSYWGMYTDKLIF. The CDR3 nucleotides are TGTGCCTTCATGAAGACTTCCTACTGGGGGATGTACACCGATAAACTCATCTTT.

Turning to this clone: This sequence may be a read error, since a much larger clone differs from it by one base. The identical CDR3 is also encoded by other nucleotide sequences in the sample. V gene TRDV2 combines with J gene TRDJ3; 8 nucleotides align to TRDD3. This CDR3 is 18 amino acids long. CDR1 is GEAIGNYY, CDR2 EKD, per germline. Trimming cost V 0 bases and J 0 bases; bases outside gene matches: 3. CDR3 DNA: TGTGCCTGTGACACCTGGGGGATCGGCTCCTGGGACACCCGACAGATGTTTTTC. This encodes CACDTWGIGSWDTRQMFF.

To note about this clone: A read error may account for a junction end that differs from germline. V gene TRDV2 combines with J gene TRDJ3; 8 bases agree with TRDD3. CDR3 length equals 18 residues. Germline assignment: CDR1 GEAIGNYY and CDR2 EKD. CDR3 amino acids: CACDTGGFSSLYTLQMFF. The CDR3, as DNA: TGTGCCTGTGACACTGGGGGATTCAGCTCCTTGTACACCCTACAGATGTTTTTC.

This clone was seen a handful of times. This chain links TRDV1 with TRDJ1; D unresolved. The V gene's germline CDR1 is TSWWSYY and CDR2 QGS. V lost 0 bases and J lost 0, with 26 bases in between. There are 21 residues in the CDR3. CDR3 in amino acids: CALGELHVDLENPFYTDKLIF. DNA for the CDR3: TGTGCTCTTGGGGAACTACACGTCGATCTTGAAAACCCATTCTACACCGATAAACTCATCTTT.

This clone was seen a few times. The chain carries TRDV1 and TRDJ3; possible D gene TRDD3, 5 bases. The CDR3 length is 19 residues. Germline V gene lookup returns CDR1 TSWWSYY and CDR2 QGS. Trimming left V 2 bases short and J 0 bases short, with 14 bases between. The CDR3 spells CALGERLGGSSWDTRQMFF. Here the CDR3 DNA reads TGTGCTCTTGGGGAAAGGCTGGGTGGTAGCTCCTGGGACACCCGACAGATGTTTTTC.

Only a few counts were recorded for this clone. The CDR3 coding sequence is TGTGCTCTTGGGGAACTCCCCCCCTTCCTACGATTCCCTGTTCTGGCCGATAAACTCATCTTT. It translates to CALGELPPFLRFPVLADKLIF. V and J are TRDV1 and TRDJ1; 9 nucleotides agree with TRDD2. V was clipped by 0 bases and J by 3 bases; unmatched bases: 20. The CDR3 runs to 21 residues. Per germline, CDR1 TSWWSYY and CDR2 QGS.

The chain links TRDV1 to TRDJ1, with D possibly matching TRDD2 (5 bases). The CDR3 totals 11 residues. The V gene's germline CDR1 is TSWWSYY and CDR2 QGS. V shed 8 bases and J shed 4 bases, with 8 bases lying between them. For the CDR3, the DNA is TGTGCTCTTACTTCCCTCGATAAACTCATCTTT. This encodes CALTSLDKLIF.

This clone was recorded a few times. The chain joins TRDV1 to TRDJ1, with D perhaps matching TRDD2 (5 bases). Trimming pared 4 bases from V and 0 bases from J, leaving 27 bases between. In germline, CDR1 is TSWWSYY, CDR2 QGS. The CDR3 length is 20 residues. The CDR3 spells CALGVLFSRPTSPYTDKLIF. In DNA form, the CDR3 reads TGTGCTCTTGGGGTACTATTCTCGAGGCCTACCTCGCCCTACACCGATAAACTCATCTTT.